Ten or more counts support the clone carrying this T cell receptor beta chain. Its antigen is unknown. Attached unique molecular identifiers marked individual cDNA molecules. TCRdb ran MiXCR on the 5' RACE reads and lists one entry per CDR3 protein. Found here are tens of thousands of distinct CDR3 sequences, 4% to 5% of them singletons; the top ten hold about 4.2%. This specimen belongs to a study of early T cells in non-severe SARS-CoV-2 infection. Overall study context: Unsorted whole-blood RNA was sequenced in bulk, leaving chains unpaired.

The trim removed 3 bases at V and 2 bases at J, leaving 12 bases unmatched. This CDR3 region has 17 residues. CDR1 is SGDLS and CDR2 is YYNGEE in the germline V gene. Study findings and constraints: Matching against VDJdb likely underestimated virus-specific expansions, favoring anti-spike CD8.

This chain connects TRBV9 to TRBJ2-3, with TRBD1 matching over 7 bases. The source is an adult who was a healthcare worker with PCR-confirmed SARS-CoV-2 infection or an uninfected control (not recorded which). Specimen: whole blood. This CDR3 reads CASSASSGTAVTDTQYF. The CDR3 DNA reads TGTGCCAGCAGCGCGTCCTCCGGGACAGCGGTCACAGATACGCAGTATTTT.